These T cell receptor beta chains were read from a single sample in a study of blood T cells in healthy people across ages. TCRdb passed the 5' RACE reads through MiXCR, listing each CDR3 protein once. The sample records about 1.4 million distinct CDR3 sequences, 59% being singletons. The specimen sequenced was blood. These receptors were taken from a man younger than 35 in good health. Each CDR3 is given with its conserved first and last residue. The order of the fields is J gene, clone size, V gene, D gene, CDR3 DNA, CDR3 protein. The D gene is left open where the match is weak. A row's size may be missing; if present it is once, few, many or a size class.

j_call: TRBJ2-1; clone_size: -; v_call: TRBV12-3/TRBV12-4; d_call: TRBD2; cdr3_nt: TGTGCCAGCAGTTTTAGCGGGATAGCGAATGGGCAGTTCTTC; cdr3_aa: CASSFSGIANGQFF
j_call: TRBJ2-5; clone_size: once; v_call: TRBV2; d_call: TRBD2; cdr3_nt: TGTGCCACCGCCGGGACTAGAAAAGAGACCCAGTACTTC; cdr3_aa: CATAGTRKETQYF
j_call: TRBJ2-7; clone_size: -; v_call: TRBV7-7; d_call: -; cdr3_nt: TGTGCCAGCAGCTTGGGTACGTCCAAGGCACCCTACGAGCAGTACTTC; cdr3_aa: CASSLGTSKAPYEQYF
j_call: TRBJ1-1; clone_size: -; v_call: TRBV4-1; d_call: -; cdr3_nt: TGCGCCAGCAGCCAAGATACAGCCCTCAAAGCTTTCTTT; cdr3_aa: CASSQDTALKAFF
j_call: TRBJ2-7; clone_size: -; v_call: TRBV6-6; d_call: -; cdr3_nt: TGTGCCAGCAGTTACGAGAACTCCTACGAGCAGTACTTC; cdr3_aa: CASSYENSYEQYF
j_call: TRBJ2-1; clone_size: -; v_call: TRBV20-1; d_call: TRBD2; cdr3_nt: TGCAGTGCTAGAGGTGCGACTAGCGGGAGTATCGATGAGCAGTTCTTC; cdr3_aa: CSARGATSGSIDEQFF
j_call: TRBJ2-7; clone_size: -; v_call: TRBV27; d_call: -; cdr3_nt: TGTGCCAGCAGTTCTGGGTTTATTTCCTACGAGCAGTACTTC; cdr3_aa: CASSSGFISYEQYF
j_call: TRBJ1-5; clone_size: -; v_call: TRBV6-2/TRBV6-3; d_call: -; cdr3_nt: TGTGCCAGCAGTTACAGGCAGGGGCGTCAGCCCCAGCATTTT; cdr3_aa: CASSYRQGRQPQHF
j_call: TRBJ2-7; clone_size: -; v_call: TRBV12-3/TRBV12-4; d_call: -; cdr3_nt: TGTGCCAGCAGTACACACGGCCAACCATCGATCTACGAGCAGTACTTC; cdr3_aa: CASSTHGQPSIYEQYF
j_call: TRBJ2-7; clone_size: -; v_call: TRBV27; d_call: TRBD1; cdr3_nt: TGTGCCAGCAGCCCGGACAGGGGGCAGTATCGGTCCTACGAGCAGTACTTC; cdr3_aa: CASSPDRGQYRSYEQYF
j_call: TRBJ2-1; clone_size: -; v_call: TRBV10-3; d_call: -; cdr3_nt: TGTACCATCAGTGGGGTCGGGGATGAGCAGTTCTTC; cdr3_aa: CTISGVGDEQFF
j_call: TRBJ1-1; clone_size: -; v_call: TRBV16; d_call: -; cdr3_nt: TGTGCCAGCAGCCAATCTGATTTGGGGACTGAAGCTTTCTTT; cdr3_aa: CASSQSDLGTEAFF
j_call: TRBJ2-6; clone_size: -; v_call: TRBV7-9; d_call: -; cdr3_nt: TGTGCCAGCAGCTTAGATCAGATCTCTGGGGCCAACGTCCTGACTTTC; cdr3_aa: CASSLDQISGANVLTF
j_call: TRBJ2-4; clone_size: -; v_call: TRBV2; d_call: TRBD1; cdr3_nt: TGTGCCAGCAGTATCCGCGCAGGGGGTGGAAACATTCAGTACTTC; cdr3_aa: CASSIRAGGGNIQYF
j_call: TRBJ1-2; clone_size: -; v_call: TRBV2; d_call: TRBD1; cdr3_nt: TGTGCCAAACTAACAGGGGGTGGCTACACCTTC; cdr3_aa: CAKLTGGGYTF
j_call: TRBJ1-1; clone_size: -; v_call: TRBV11-1; d_call: -; cdr3_nt: TGTGCCAGCAGCTTAGGTCTCAGGGGAGGGACTGAAGCTTTCTTT; cdr3_aa: CASSLGLRGGTEAFF
j_call: TRBJ2-7; clone_size: -; v_call: TRBV14; d_call: -; cdr3_nt: TGTGCCAGCAGCCGTCGGGACTTTACCTCCTACGAGCAGTACTTC; cdr3_aa: CASSRRDFTSYEQYF
j_call: TRBJ2-3; clone_size: -; v_call: TRBV7-9; d_call: -; cdr3_nt: TGTGCCAGCAGCCCCAGTGGGACCTACACAGATACGCAGTATTTT; cdr3_aa: CASSPSGTYTDTQYF
j_call: TRBJ2-1; clone_size: -; v_call: TRBV15; d_call: -; cdr3_nt: TGTGCCACCAGCGTAGACAGCAGCTCCTACAATGAGCAGTTCTTC; cdr3_aa: CATSVDSSSYNEQFF
j_call: TRBJ1-1; clone_size: few; v_call: TRBV29-1; d_call: -; cdr3_nt: TGCAGCGTTTTACACACTGAAGCTTTCTTT; cdr3_aa: CSVLHTEAFF
j_call: TRBJ2-3; clone_size: -; v_call: TRBV12-3/TRBV12-4; d_call: -; cdr3_nt: TGTGCCAGCAGTTTAAGGGCCCGCACAGATACGCAGTATTTT; cdr3_aa: CASSLRARTDTQYF
j_call: TRBJ2-7; clone_size: -; v_call: TRBV4-2; d_call: -; cdr3_nt: TGTGCCAGCAGCATCCCGAGGGGGTTTGGCGAGCAGTACTTC; cdr3_aa: CASSIPRGFGEQYF
j_call: TRBJ2-7; clone_size: -; v_call: TRBV21-1; d_call: -; cdr3_nt: TGTGCCAGCAGCAGCCGCAGGGGGAAAAAATACGAGCAGTACTTC; cdr3_aa: CASSSRRGKKYEQYF
j_call: TRBJ1-2; clone_size: -; v_call: TRBV10-3; d_call: TRBD1; cdr3_nt: TGTGCCATCAGTGATCCCGGACAGGCGGCCGGGTCGTATGGCTACACCTTC; cdr3_aa: CAISDPGQAAGSYGYTF
j_call: TRBJ2-1; clone_size: -; v_call: TRBV5-1; d_call: TRBD2; cdr3_nt: TGCGCCAGCAGCTTGGGGGACTACCGGCCCTACAATGAGCAGTTCTTC; cdr3_aa: CASSLGDYRPYNEQFF
j_call: TRBJ2-5; clone_size: -; v_call: TRBV20-1; d_call: -; cdr3_nt: TGCAGTGCTAGGGCGGGCTCCCCCGGCGGGACCCAGTACTTC; cdr3_aa: CSARAGSPGGTQYF
j_call: TRBJ2-7; clone_size: -; v_call: TRBV29-1; d_call: -; cdr3_nt: TGCAGCGTTGGAGGGTCCACCTACGAGCAGTACTTC; cdr3_aa: CSVGGSTYEQYF
j_call: TRBJ2-3; clone_size: -; v_call: TRBV2; d_call: TRBD2; cdr3_nt: TGTGCCAGCAGCCCAGTCCGGCGGGGGTCTCCTTGGACGCAGTATTTT; cdr3_aa: CASSPVRRGSPWTQYF
j_call: TRBJ1-2; clone_size: -; v_call: TRBV18; d_call: -; cdr3_nt: TGTGCCAGCTCACCGTTGAATGATGTAGGGGGATACTATGGCTACACCTTC; cdr3_aa: CASSPLNDVGGYYGYTF
j_call: TRBJ1-4; clone_size: -; v_call: TRBV2; d_call: -; cdr3_nt: TGTGCCAGCACGGCGGGTGCAACTAATGAAAAACTGTTTTTT; cdr3_aa: CASTAGATNEKLFF
j_call: TRBJ1-2; clone_size: -; v_call: TRBV10-2; d_call: -; cdr3_nt: TGCGCCAGCAGTGAAGTGGCAGGGAGTGGCTACACCTTC; cdr3_aa: CASSEVAGSGYTF
j_call: TRBJ2-3; clone_size: -; v_call: TRBV7-8; d_call: -; cdr3_nt: TGTGCCAGCAGCCACCAACCGGGACTTCGAACAGATACGCAGTATTTT; cdr3_aa: CASSHQPGLRTDTQYF
j_call: TRBJ2-1; clone_size: -; v_call: TRBV2; d_call: -; cdr3_nt: TGCGCCAAATCCCTTACTAGCAGAAATGAGCAGTTCTTC; cdr3_aa: CAKSLTSRNEQFF
j_call: TRBJ2-2; clone_size: many; v_call: TRBV7-2; d_call: -; cdr3_nt: TGTGCCAGCAGCCCCTACCGGGACTCCCCGAACACCGGGGAGCTGTTTTTT; cdr3_aa: CASSPYRDSPNTGELFF
j_call: TRBJ2-1; clone_size: -; v_call: TRBV11-1; d_call: TRBD2; cdr3_nt: TGTGCCAGCAGCTCGGCACCGGGACTAGCGGGACACGATGAGCAGTTCTTC; cdr3_aa: CASSSAPGLAGHDEQFF
j_call: TRBJ2-7; clone_size: -; v_call: TRBV12-3/TRBV12-4; d_call: TRBD1; cdr3_nt: TGTGCCAGCAGTTCCCCAGACAGGGTGAATGAGCAGTACTTC; cdr3_aa: CASSSPDRVNEQYF
j_call: TRBJ2-4; clone_size: -; v_call: TRBV9; d_call: -; cdr3_nt: TGTGCCAGCAGCGGCATGGAGAACATTCAGTACTTC; cdr3_aa: CASSGMENIQYF
j_call: TRBJ2-4; clone_size: -; v_call: TRBV27; d_call: -; cdr3_nt: TGTGCCAGCAGTGTAGGGGGAGGTCGCGGCTACGCCAAAAACATTCAGTACTTC; cdr3_aa: CASSVGGGRGYAKNIQYF
j_call: TRBJ1-2; clone_size: once; v_call: TRBV11-2; d_call: TRBD1; cdr3_nt: TGTGCCAGCAGCCCCCTGCGACTCCCGGGACAGGGACTCTATGGCTACACCTTC; cdr3_aa: CASSPLRLPGQGLYGYTF
j_call: TRBJ2-5; clone_size: -; v_call: TRBV7-9; d_call: TRBD2; cdr3_nt: TGTGCCAGCAGCTCGACTAGCGCAAACCCGGGGCTACAAGAGACCCAGTACTTC; cdr3_aa: CASSSTSANPGLQETQYF
j_call: TRBJ2-3; clone_size: -; v_call: TRBV20-1; d_call: -; cdr3_nt: TGCAGCCCGCTCGGACAGCCGTACACAGATACGCAGTATTTT; cdr3_aa: CSPLGQPYTDTQYF
j_call: TRBJ2-1; clone_size: once; v_call: TRBV24-1; d_call: -; cdr3_nt: TGTGCCACCAGTCGCAGACTAAACGCTGAGCAGTTCTTC; cdr3_aa: CATSRRLNAEQFF
j_call: TRBJ2-1; clone_size: -; v_call: TRBV20-1; d_call: TRBD2; cdr3_nt: TGCAGTGCTAGGGAAAGCGGGAGGCGCTACAATGAGCAGTTCTTC; cdr3_aa: CSARESGRRYNEQFF
j_call: TRBJ1-3; clone_size: -; v_call: TRBV11-2; d_call: -; cdr3_nt: TGTGCCAGCAGCTTACGGCAGGAGAGCTCTGGAAACACCATATATTTT; cdr3_aa: CASSLRQESSGNTIYF
j_call: TRBJ2-3; clone_size: -; v_call: TRBV18; d_call: TRBD1; cdr3_nt: TGTGCCAGCTCACCACCGGCGACAGGGGAATCAGATACGCAGTATTTT; cdr3_aa: CASSPPATGESDTQYF
j_call: TRBJ2-2; clone_size: few; v_call: TRBV6-5; d_call: -; cdr3_nt: TGTGCCAGCAGCCAAACACAGGGCTCCGGGGAGCTGTTTTTT; cdr3_aa: CASSQTQGSGELFF
j_call: TRBJ1-5; clone_size: -; v_call: TRBV20-1; d_call: -; cdr3_nt: TGCAGTGCTACTGGACTGGAAGTGGGGGGATCAAATCAGCCCCAGCATTTT; cdr3_aa: CSATGLEVGGSNQPQHF
j_call: TRBJ2-4; clone_size: -; v_call: TRBV4-1; d_call: TRBD1; cdr3_nt: TGCGCCAGCAGCCAGGGGGACAGGCTCCTAGCCAAAAACATTCAGTACTTC; cdr3_aa: CASSQGDRLLAKNIQYF
j_call: TRBJ1-2; clone_size: once; v_call: TRBV21-1; d_call: -; cdr3_nt: TGTGCCAGCAGCAAACGACAGGGGCATGGCTACACCTTC; cdr3_aa: CASSKRQGHGYTF
j_call: TRBJ2-7; clone_size: -; v_call: TRBV5-1; d_call: -; cdr3_nt: TGCGCCAGCAGGCCCGGAGCAGGCGAATACGAGCAGTACTTC; cdr3_aa: CASRPGAGEYEQYF
j_call: TRBJ1-4; clone_size: -; v_call: TRBV11-2; d_call: -; cdr3_nt: TGTGCCAGCAGCCGCGTGGTGTGGGGGGCGATGGAACTGTTTTTT; cdr3_aa: CASSRVVWGAMELFF
j_call: TRBJ2-5; clone_size: few; v_call: TRBV29-1; d_call: TRBD2; cdr3_nt: TGCAGCGTCACCCAGGGACTAGCGGGGCCCCAAGAGACCCAGTACTTC; cdr3_aa: CSVTQGLAGPQETQYF
j_call: TRBJ2-7; clone_size: -; v_call: TRBV12-3/TRBV12-4; d_call: -; cdr3_nt: TGTGCCAGCACCTGGGACCCTTTGGCCTACGAGCAGTACTTC; cdr3_aa: CASTWDPLAYEQYF
j_call: TRBJ2-1; clone_size: -; v_call: TRBV27; d_call: -; cdr3_nt: TGTGCCAGCAGTTTAGGCGGGGGCCCTTCCTACAATGAGCAGTTCTTC; cdr3_aa: CASSLGGGPSYNEQFF
j_call: TRBJ2-1; clone_size: few; v_call: TRBV3-1; d_call: -; cdr3_nt: TGTGCCAGCAGCCAAGACCGACCGATTAATGAGCAGTTCTTC; cdr3_aa: CASSQDRPINEQFF
j_call: TRBJ1-1; clone_size: -; v_call: TRBV9; d_call: -; cdr3_nt: TGTGCCAGCAGCGTAGGAAGCAGGATGAACACTGAAGCTTTCTTT; cdr3_aa: CASSVGSRMNTEAFF
j_call: TRBJ2-3; clone_size: -; v_call: TRBV27; d_call: -; cdr3_nt: TGTGCCAGCAGTGGGTCCGGATATACGCAGTATTTT; cdr3_aa: CASSGSGYTQYF
j_call: TRBJ2-1; clone_size: -; v_call: TRBV7-2; d_call: -; cdr3_nt: TGTGCCAGCAGCTTAGAGCCCTCTGGGGAGCAGTTCTTC; cdr3_aa: CASSLEPSGEQFF
j_call: TRBJ2-5; clone_size: -; v_call: TRBV7-2; d_call: -; cdr3_nt: TGTGCCAGCAGCTTTATGGGGGGAGGCGGGGAGACCCAGTACTTC; cdr3_aa: CASSFMGGGGETQYF